What follows describes a single T cell receptor beta chain. Its antigen remains unidentified. This entry comes from a study of response to subunit inactivated influenza vaccine. Whole-study findings and limits: Each seasonal influenza vaccination recruits few new T cells, the authors suggested.

The CDR3 is 11 amino acids. V lost 2 bases and J 6 bases, leaving 6 bases between the germline ends. The germline CDR1 and CDR2 sequences are SGHRS and YFSETQ. TCRdb reprocessed the RT-PCR reads via MiXCR and lists one record per CDR3 protein. Here the sample spans fewer than 550,000 distinct CDR3 sequences, 25% being singletons. The TCR comes from a man aged 50 or older who received an inactivated influenza vaccine. Sequenced material: CD4+ T cells sorted from PBMCs, taken roughly 5 days after vaccination. The chain carries TRBV5-1 and TRBJ2-7; D is possibly TRBD2 (5 bases). The CDR3 nucleotides are TGCGCCAGCAGCTTTGCGGGCGAGCAGTACTTC. Amino acids: CASSFAGEQYF.